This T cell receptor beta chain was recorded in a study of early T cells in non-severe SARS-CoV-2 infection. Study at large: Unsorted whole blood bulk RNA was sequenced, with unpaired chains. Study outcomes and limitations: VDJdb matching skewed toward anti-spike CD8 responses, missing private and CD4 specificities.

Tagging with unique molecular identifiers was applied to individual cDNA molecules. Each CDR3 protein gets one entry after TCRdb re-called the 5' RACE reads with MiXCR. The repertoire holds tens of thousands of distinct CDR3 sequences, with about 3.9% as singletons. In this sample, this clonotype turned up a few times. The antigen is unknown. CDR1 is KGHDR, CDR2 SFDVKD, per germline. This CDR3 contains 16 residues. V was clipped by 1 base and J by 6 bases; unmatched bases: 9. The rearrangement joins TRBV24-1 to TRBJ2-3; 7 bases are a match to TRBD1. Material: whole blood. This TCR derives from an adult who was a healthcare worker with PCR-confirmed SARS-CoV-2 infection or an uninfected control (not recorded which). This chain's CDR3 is CATSDLEPGGRDTQYF. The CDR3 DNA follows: TGTGCCACCAGTGATTTAGAGCCAGGGGGAAGGGATACGCAGTATTTT.